Below are 26 T cell receptor beta chains sequenced from a single sample in a study of OX40 agonist ivuxolimab in advanced cancers. The protocol used for the library was the immunoSEQ multiplex PCR assay. TCRdb re-hosts the immuneACCESS table, in-frame sequences only. Its copies lack some clones; in the studies checked, an unresolved V gene accounts for under half of them, and the cause for the rest is not known. This sample lists about 80,000 clones; approximately 85% were detected once. 25% of the sample goes to the ten largest clones. The source material was CD4+ or CD8+ T cells sorted from blood, sampled in a trial of the OX40 agonist ivuxolimab. The receptors shown here come from an adult with an advanced solid tumor such as melanoma, head and neck, liver or kidney cancer.

This clone was counted only a few times. The chain employs TRBV19 and TRBJ2-2, with no clear D. The V and J ends lost 5 bases and 5 bases respectively, with 15 bases between them. This CDR3 is 15 amino acids long. Germline V gene data show CDR1 as LNHDA and CDR2 as SQIVND (reference sequence). The CDR3 bases are TGTGCCAGTAGTTTAGGACGGATGGGGACCGGGGAGCTGTTTTTT. Translating gives CASSLGRMGTGELFF.

The chain joins TRBV19 to TRBJ1-6; D remains ambiguous. Germline V CDR1 and CDR2: LNHDA, SQIVND (reference sequence). The CDR3 runs to 13 residues. V was cut by 5 bases and J by 11 bases, with 13 bases left in between. The CDR3 loop reads CASSPGRVPPLHF. CDR3 DNA sequence: TGTGCCAGTAGTCCCGGACGAGTCCCACCCCTCCACTTT.

V and J are TRBV7-9 and TRBJ2-7, with TRBD2 identical over 11 bases. Germline CDR1 and CDR2: SEHNR and FQNEAQ (reference sequence). The CDR3 totals 15 residues. The V gene end was trimmed by 3 bases and the J gene end by 3 bases; junction bases not matched to a gene: 4. CDR3 loop: CASSFPTSGNYEQYF. CDR3 coding DNA: TGTGCCAGCAGCTTCCCGACTAGCGGGAACTACGAGCAGTACTTC.

The chain carries TRBV7-2 and TRBJ2-1; D tentatively fits TRBD1 or TRBD2 (5 bases each). V shed 2 bases and J shed 5 bases, with 19 bases lying between them. CDR1 is SGHTA and CDR2 is FQGNSA in the germline V gene. This CDR3 contains 17 residues. This chain's CDR3 is CASSLFATPGTDNEQFF. CDR3 nucleotide sequence: TGTGCCAGCAGCTTATTCGCAACGCCCGGGACCGACAATGAGCAGTTCTTC.

V and J are TRBV7-2 and TRBJ2-1; unclear D gene. V was clipped by 4 bases and J by 0 bases, with 7 bases between them. CDR1 is SGHTA and CDR2 is FQGNSA in the germline V gene. This CDR3 has 14 amino acids. In DNA, the CDR3 is TGTGCCAGCAGCTCTCTGAGCTCCTACAATGAGCAGTTCTTC. It specifies CASSSLSSYNEQFF.

In its sample, this clone was seen a few times. This chain joins TRBV7-8 and TRBJ1-3; TRBD1 is a possible D gene (5 bases). Per germline, CDR1 SGHVS and CDR2 FQNEAQ. The CDR3 totals 17 residues. V lost 5 bases and J 0 bases, leaving 17 bases between the germline ends. This CDR3 is CASSPRTGTPSGNTIYF. As DNA, the CDR3 is TGTGCCAGCAGCCCCAGGACGGGGACCCCCTCTGGAAACACCATATATTTT.

The chain recombines TRBV7-2 with TRBJ2-1; the D is unclear. Per germline, CDR1 SGHTA and CDR2 FQGNSA. The CDR3 has 13 amino acids. V was pared by 1 base and J by 7 bases, with 8 bases between. DNA for the CDR3: TGTGCCAGCAGCTTAGATCATGGGAATGAGCAGTTCTTC. Its protein product is CASSLDHGNEQFF.

The rearrangement links TRBV4-1 to TRBJ2-7, with a possible D match to TRBD2 (7 bases). Germline V CDR1 and CDR2: MGHRA, YSYEKL. Trimming removed 0 bases at V and 2 bases at J, with 11 bases between. The CDR3 consists of 15 residues. Written as DNA, the CDR3 is TGCGCCAGCAGCCAAGATAGGGGGGGGCCCTACGAGCAGTACTTC. Translating gives CASSQDRGGPYEQYF.

This sequence joins TRBV28 and TRBJ1-4; D remains ambiguous. The CDR3 extends over 11 amino acids. Trimming took off 10 bases at V and 8 bases at J, with 11 bases between the two ends. Looked up from germline, CDR1 is MDHEN and CDR2 is SYDVKM. The chain's CDR3 is CATSRSEKLFF. The CDR3 nucleotides are TGTGCCACGTCGAGGTCCGAAAAACTGTTTTTT.

The V and J genes are TRBV2 and TRBJ2-2; 8 bases are a match to TRBD1. The CDR3 totals 13 residues. CDR1 and CDR2 (germline): SNHLY, FYNNEI. V dropped 7 bases and J dropped 4; count of bases not matched to a gene: 2. CDR3 in amino acids: CASITGGTGELFF. CDR3 bases: TGTGCCAGCATAACAGGGGGCACCGGGGAGCTGTTTTTT.

V and J are TRBV18 and TRBJ2-5, with D perhaps given as TRBD1 or TRBD2 (6 bases each). CDR3 size: 13 residues. V was shortened by 8 bases and J by 4 bases, with 14 bases between the two germline ends. Germline CDR1 KGHSH, CDR2 LQKENI. The CDR3 nucleotides read TGTGCCAGCACCAAGGGGGGACGAGAGACCCAGTACTTC. It encodes CASTKGGRETQYF.

The J gene is TRBJ2-3, the V gene TRBV6-5; possible D gene TRBD2, 5 bases. The CDR3 contains 13 residues. Germline V gene sequence: CDR1 MNHEY, CDR2 SVGAGI. V dropped 6 bases and J dropped 5 bases, with 12 bases sitting between them. The CDR3 DNA sequence: TGTGCCAGCAGAAGGAACGAGGGAGATACGCAGTATTTT. Its translation: CASRRNEGDTQYF.

The V call is TRBV11-2, the J call TRBJ2-1, with D possibly matching TRBD2 (7 bases). Germline-derived CDR1 and CDR2 are SGHAT and FQNNGV. The length of the CDR3 is 18 residues. The ends were cut back, 7 bases at V and 8 bases at J, with 30 bases in the middle. The CDR3 here is CASTSSYVRGGRGDEQFF. Written as DNA, the CDR3 is TGTGCCAGCACCTCATCCTACGTGAGGGGAGGGAGGGGGGATGAGCAGTTCTTC.

The rearrangement links TRBV5-4 to TRBJ1-3, with 8 bases that match TRBD1. CDR3 length equals 15 residues. With V trimmed by 4 bases and J by 2 bases, 5 bases remained unmatched. Germline loops: CDR1 SGHNT, CDR2 YYREEE (reference sequence). This CDR3 is CASSHKTGAGNTIYF. CDR3 nucleotides: TGTGCCAGCAGCCATAAGACAGGGGCTGGAAACACCATATATTTT.

V and J are TRBV11-2 and TRBJ1-2; D is undetermined. The CDR3 runs 13 residues. In germline, CDR1 is SGHAT, CDR2 FQNNGV. V dropped 5 bases and J dropped 8 bases, with 15 bases sitting between them. The CDR3 loop is CASSPYARLGYTF. Here the CDR3 DNA reads TGTGCCAGCAGCCCTTACGCCAGACTGGGCTACACCTTC.

This chain connects TRBV6-6 to TRBJ2-7; 12 nucleotides match TRBD2. From germline, CDR1 is MNHNY and CDR2 SVGAGI (reference sequence). This CDR3 is built from 16 residues. V gave up 2 bases and J gave up 3 bases; unmatched junction bases: 5. The CDR3 reads CASSYPLAGGDYEQYF. The CDR3 DNA reads as TGTGCCAGCAGTTACCCTCTAGCGGGAGGGGACTACGAGCAGTACTTC.

CDR3 bases: TGTGCCTGGAGTAAGACAGGGGTCACTAACTATGGCTACACCTTC. It specifies CAWSKTGVTNYGYTF. The chain combines TRBV30 with TRBJ1-2; 8 bases match TRBD1. The CDR3 has 15 residues. From germline, CDR1 is GTSNPN and CDR2 SVGIG (reference sequence). V was clipped by 2 bases and J by 0 bases; unmatched bases: 5.

The CDR3 DNA reads as TGCGCCAGCAGCTTGGCCTGGGACAGGTCTTGGGGCACTGAAGCTTTCTTT. It translates to CASSLAWDRSWGTEAFF. The gene calls are TRBV5-1 and TRBJ1-1, with 8 bases aligning to TRBD1. After removal of 0 bases from V and 4 bases from J, the junction contained 11 bases not matched to a gene. CDR1 SGHRS and CDR2 YFSETQ come from the germline V gene. This CDR3 contains 17 residues.

This chain connects TRBV19 to TRBJ1-6, with 8 bases fitting TRBD1. V shed 6 bases and J 4 bases; nucleotides not matched to a gene: 11. Germline CDR1 and CDR2: LNHDA and SQIVND (reference sequence). The CDR3 is made up of 17 amino acids. In nucleotides, the CDR3 is TGTGCCAGTAGGACTCCCGGGACAGGATTTTATAATTCACCCCTCCACTTT. It codes for CASRTPGTGFYNSPLHF.

The CDR3 loop reads CASSLSGVDTQYF. In nucleotides, the CDR3 is TGTGCCAGCAGTTTGTCCGGGGTCGATACGCAGTATTTT. The V call is TRBV28, the J call TRBJ2-3; possibly TRBD2 for D (5 bases). Trimming shortened V by 3 bases and J by 6 bases, and 10 bases separated the two germline ends. The CDR3 loop spans 13 amino acids. Per germline, CDR1 MDHEN and CDR2 SYDVKM.

This clone occurred a few times. V usage is TRBV7-9 and J usage is TRBJ1-1; 9 bases fit TRBD1. The CDR3 is made up of 14 amino acids. The germline CDR1 and CDR2 sequences are SEHNR and FQNEAQ (reference sequence). The trim removed 3 bases at V and 3 bases at J, leaving 2 bases unmatched. The CDR3 DNA reads as TGTGCCAGCAGCTTCCGGACAGGGGACACTGAAGCTTTCTTT. Translation: CASSFRTGDTEAFF.

The sample holds one count of this clone. This chain connects TRBV5-1 to TRBJ1-1, with 7 nucleotides matching TRBD1. There are 15 residues in the CDR3. Unmatched junction bases numbered 10, after V lost 4 bases and J lost 4 bases. Germline V gene sequence: CDR1 SGHRS, CDR2 YFSETQ. CDR3 nucleotides: TGCGCCAGCAGCCTTACAGGGAACAGGGGCACTGAAGCTTTCTTT. It encodes CASSLTGNRGTEAFF.

V is TRBV9 and J is TRBJ2-1, with D possibly TRBD1 on 6 matching bases. CDR3 length: 13 amino acids. V lost 4 bases to trimming and J lost 4 bases, with 9 bases between them. Germline values: CDR1 SGDLS, CDR2 YYNGEE. The CDR3 loop is CASSQGIYNEQFF. In DNA form, the CDR3 reads TGTGCCAGCAGCCAGGGGATTTACAATGAGCAGTTCTTC.

The CDR3 reads CASSLARGSAEAFF. CDR3 DNA: TGTGCCAGCAGCCTGGCACGGGGGAGCGCTGAAGCTTTCTTT. The genes are TRBV5-6 and TRBJ1-1, with a tentative D call TRBD1 (5 bases). Per germline, CDR1 SGHDT and CDR2 YYEEEE. V shed 4 bases and J shed 6 bases, with 16 bases lying between them. CDR3 length: 14 amino acids.

This chain connects TRBV6-6 to TRBJ1-1; D perhaps matches TRBD1 (5 bases). The CDR3 totals 15 residues. V shed 6 bases and J shed 1 base, with 15 bases lying between them. From germline, CDR1 is MNHNY and CDR2 SVGAGI (reference sequence). CDR3 in amino acids: CASRLRGSQNTEAFF. The CDR3 DNA follows: TGTGCCAGCAGACTACGGGGGTCCCAGAACACTGAAGCTTTCTTT.

This clone was seen more than once but under ten times. V gene TRBV5-1 combines with J gene TRBJ2-7; 9 nucleotides align to TRBD1. Germline assignment: CDR1 SGHRS and CDR2 YFSETQ. Trimming removed 0 bases from V and 5 bases from J; junction bases left unmatched: 9. There are 16 residues in the CDR3. The CDR3 DNA reads as TGCGCCAGCAGCTTGGGGGGGACAGGGAAAGGAAACGAGCAGTACTTC. This gives the protein CASSLGGTGKGNEQYF.